The clone carrying this TCR beta chain was detected ten times or more. Its specificity is not known. Germline CDR1 SGHAT, CDR2 FQNNGV. This CDR3 comprises 13 residues. Between the trimmed V and J ends, which lost 5 bases and 4 bases, there was a span of 9 bases. This entry belongs to a study of naive and memory T cell subsets. Study-level points and caveats: There was no ground truth to check naive and memory subset results.

Two oligonucleotides, mixed equimolar, formed the beta constant-region primer covering TRBC1 and TRBC2. Ligation attached a single-stranded oligonucleotide with a 12-nucleotide UMI and the SP2 primer to the cDNA 3' end. Four rounds of PCR amplified the ligated cDNA using nested alpha and beta constant-region primers plus SP2. A single record per CDR3 protein comes from TCRdb applying MiXCR to the UMI-ligation and nested PCR reads. The data show under 150,000 distinct CDR3 sequences, more than 15% seen once. The TCR originated in a human donor in good health. Sequencing was carried out using naive CD4+ T cells from blood. The chain links TRBV11-2 to TRBJ2-1; TRBD2 might be the D (6 bases). Here the CDR3 reads CASSIGGYNEQFF. The DNA of the CDR3 is TGTGCCAGCAGCATTGGAGGGTACAATGAGCAGTTCTTC.